The 12 T cell receptor beta chains listed next were all sequenced from one sample in a study of T cells in women clearing cervical HPV infection. Some clones are missing from TCRdb's copy, which holds only in-frame ones; the method was immunoSEQ multiplex PCR. The sample totals some 23,000 clones; its top ten clones hold more than 8%. The sequencing sample was made of blood buffy coat. Receptor source: a woman aged 18-69 years with a cervical HPV16 infection that either progressed to CIN3+ or cleared (not recorded which).

On this clone: The read terminates 3 residues ahead of where the CDR3 ends, so the germline J gene completes it. The chain joins TRBV2 to TRBJ1-2; 7 positions match TRBD1. This CDR3 region has 14 residues. J gave up 3 bases and V 6 bases, and 7 bases lay outside the gene matches. Germline V gene lookup returns CDR1 SNHLY and CDR2 FYNNEI. Partial CDR3 DNA: TGTGCCAGCAGATCTGACAGGGCGTACTATGGC. It translates to CASRSDRAYYG. The CDR3 in full is CASRSDRAYYGYTF.

Of note for this clone: The read finishes 3 residues shy of the CDR3 end, and the germline J gene is used to complete it. This rearrangement joins TRBV7-9 to TRBJ1-3; D remains unclear. The CDR3 length is 14 residues. Germline lookup yields CDR1 SEHNR and CDR2 FQNEAQ (reference sequence). The V gene lost 4 bases and the J gene lost 4 bases, with 11 bases spanning the gap. The covered CDR3 bases are TGTGCCAGCAGCTCCGCGGAGAACGGAAACACC. It specifies CASSSAENGNT. The whole CDR3 sequence reads CASSSAENGNTIYF.

A remark on this clone: The read stops 3 residues short of the end of the CDR3; the missing end is completed from the germline J gene. V and J are TRBV11-2 and TRBJ1-1, with 7 bases that match TRBD1. The ends lost 1 base at V and 0 bases at J; junction bases unmatched: 2. The CDR3 is made up of 15 amino acids. The germline CDR1 and CDR2 sequences are SGHAT and FQNNGV. The part of the CDR3 DNA that was read is TGTGCCAGCAGCTTAGGACAGGGCCTGAACACTGAA. It codes for CASSLGQGLNTE. The entire CDR3 reads CASSLGQGLNTEAFF.

Details on this clone: The CDR3 goes on 3 residues after the read ends, and that part is filled in from the germline J gene. The V and J genes are TRBV10-3 and TRBJ1-2, with D maybe TRBD1 (5 bases). In germline, CDR1 is ENHRY, CDR2 SYGVKD. The CDR3 covers 14 residues. Trimming stripped 2 bases from V and 4 bases from J, with 11 bases between. The CDR3 DNA, read in part, is TGTGCCATCAGTGAGCTGTCAGGGAGCTATGGC. It is translated as CAISELSGSYG. Given in full, the CDR3 is CAISELSGSYGYTF.

Comment on this clone: The read ends 3 residues early relative to the CDR3; the germline J gene fills the gap. The rearrangement joins TRBV7-9 to TRBJ1-1, with TRBD1 matching 10 bases. Losses at the gene ends were 5 bases for V and 4 bases for J; bases not matched to a gene: 7. Germline lookup yields CDR1 SEHNR and CDR2 FQNEAQ (reference sequence). The CDR3 extends over 15 amino acids. CDR3 DNA, as far as it was read: TGTGCCAGCAGCCATCGGGACAGGGGATCCACTGAA. Amino acids: CASSHRDRGSTE. The entire CDR3 sequence reads CASSHRDRGSTEAFF.

On this clone: The CDR3 extends 3 residues past the end of the read, so its final part is completed from the germline J gene. The rearrangement uses TRBV12-3 or TRBV12-4 and TRBJ2-2, with 8 bases matching TRBD2. CDR3 length: 15 amino acids. The ends lost 2 bases at V and 6 bases at J; junction bases unmatched: 5. The CDR3 here is CASSLFGGAAGELFF. Partial CDR3 DNA: TGTGCCAGCAGTTTATTCGGGGGGGCCGCCGGGGAG.

As to this clone: The read ends 3 residues early relative to the CDR3; the germline J gene fills the gap. The chain is built from TRBV7-3 and TRBJ1-1, with TRBD1 as a possible D gene (6 bases). CDR1 and CDR2 (germline): SGHTA, FQGTGA. Between the trimmed V and J ends, which lost 5 bases and 3 bases, there was a span of 13 bases. The CDR3 has 14 residues. The CDR3 loop is CASSPQGGDTEAFF. CDR3 bases read: TGTGCCAGCAGCCCGCAAGGGGGGGACACTGAA.

The CDR3 reads CASSERSGAGNTIYF. The CDR3 DNA, read in part, is TGTGCCAGCAGTGAACGATCAGGGGCTGGAAACACC. V is TRBV2 and J is TRBJ1-3; D is perhaps TRBD1 (6 bases). The read ends 3 residues before the CDR3 terminus; that terminus is restored from the germline J gene. The CDR3 covers 15 residues. V was pared by 2 bases and J by 2 bases, with 10 bases between. Germline CDR1 is SNHLY and CDR2 is FYNNEI. The entire variable domain, with the rest obtained from reference TRBV2 and TRBJ1-3, is as follows: EPEVTQTPSHQVTQMGQEVILRCVPISNHLYFYWYRQILGQKVEFLVSFYNNEISEKSEIFDDQFSVERPDGSNFTLKIRSTKLEDSAMYFCASSERSGAGNTIYFGEGSWLTVV.

Turning to this clone: The missing CDR3 end, 3 residues past where the read stops, is filled in from the germline J gene. Other DNA sequences within the sample encode an identical CDR3. The rearrangement links TRBV18 to TRBJ2-7; weak D call: TRBD1 (5 bases). The germline gives CDR1 KGHSH, CDR2 LQKENI. V lost 3 bases, J lost 1 base, and 13 bases lay in between. CDR3 length: 15 residues. CDR3 residues: CASSPTTVSSYEQYF. The CDR3 DNA, read in part, is TGTGCCAGCTCACCCACGACAGTTAGTTCCTACGAG.

A remark on this clone: Sequencing ends 3 residues short of the CDR3 end; the germline J gene provides the rest. This sequence joins TRBV7-9 and TRBJ1-4, with 10 bases lining up with TRBD1. Germline V gene data show CDR1 as SEHNR and CDR2 as FQNEAQ (reference sequence). V trimming: 4 bases; J trimming: 5 bases; junction bases outside the gene matches: 4. The CDR3 totals 15 residues. Incomplete CDR3 DNA: TGTGCCAGCAGCTCAGGACAGGGGGTGAATGAAAAA. Translating it yields CASSSGQGVNEK. The entire CDR3 protein reads CASSSGQGVNEKLFF. The entire variable domain, with the rest obtained from reference TRBV7-9 and TRBJ1-4, is as follows: DTGVSQNPRHKITKRGQNVTFRCDPISEHNRLYWYRQTLGQGPEFLTYFQNEAQLEKSRLLSDRFSAERPKGSFSTLEIQRTEQGDSAMYLCASSSGQGVNEKLFFGSGTQLSVL.

Concerning this clone itself: The read ends 3 residues shy of where the CDR3 ends; the end is completed using the germline J gene. The chain joins TRBV30 to TRBJ1-6, with D perhaps matching TRBD1 (5 bases). Germline V gives CDR1 GTSNPN, CDR2 SVGIG (reference sequence). The CDR3 totals 12 residues. The DNA read from the CDR3 is TGTGCCTGGAGTGGAGCTCGGGGGGCC. Protein product: CAWSGARGA. The full CDR3 protein reads CAWSGARGALHF.

The CDR3 protein is CASSSSARVHEQYF. The covered CDR3 bases are TGTGCCAGCAGTTCCTCCGCCAGGGTCCACGAG. This chain connects TRBV27 to TRBJ2-7; the D gene is possibly TRBD1 (5 bases). The sequenced fragment ends 3 residues before the CDR3 boundary, so the rest is inferred from the germline J gene. The CDR3 totals 14 residues. CDR1 MNHEY and CDR2 SMNVEV come from the germline V gene (reference sequence). V gave up 4 bases and J gave up 5 bases, with 15 bases separating them.